Below are 14 T cell receptor beta chains sequenced from a single sample in a study of blood T cell repertoires in COVID-19. Measured with immunoSEQ multiplex PCR; TCRdb has only the in-frame clones, and not every one. The data contain around 200,000 clones, around 82% of them seen just once; the ten biggest clones take up under 5%. The specimen was peripheral blood. The receptors here all came from a man in his forties or fifties with active or convalescent COVID-19.

The rearrangement joins TRBV3-1 (or the pseudogene TRBV3-2) to TRBJ2-3; D perhaps matches TRBD2 (5 bases). The V end was cut by 4 bases, the J end by 1 base, with 15 bases between. The germline V gene encodes CDR1 LGHDT and CDR2 YNNKEL (reference sequence). The CDR3 covers 16 residues. This chain's CDR3 is CASSPGLSRRTDTQYF. In DNA form, the CDR3 reads TGTGCCAGCAGCCCCGGACTGTCCCGACGCACAGATACGCAGTATTTT.

The rearrangement uses TRBV11-3 and TRBJ2-5, with D possibly matching TRBD1 (6 bases). CDR1 is SGHNT and CDR2 is YENEEA in the germline V gene. CDR3 length equals 13 residues. The germline V and J ends were trimmed by 3 bases and 4 bases, with 9 bases remaining between them. CDR3 residues: CASSFSRGETQYF. The DNA of the CDR3 is TGTGCCAGCAGCTTTTCCAGGGGAGAGACCCAGTACTTC.

This chain connects TRBV7-9 to TRBJ1-2; 7 bases are shared with TRBD1. J was trimmed by 0 bases and V by 5 bases; bases with no gene match: 9. This CDR3 has 16 amino acids. The germline V gene has CDR1 SEHNR and CDR2 FQNEAQ (reference sequence). CDR3 sequence (DNA): TGTGCCAGCAGCCGTGGGACCGGGACAGCTAACTATGGCTACACCTTC. This gives the protein CASSRGTGTANYGYTF. Looking up the rest from reference TRBV7-9 and TRBJ1-2 gives the full variable domain: DTGVSQNPRHKITKRGQNVTFRCDPISEHNRLYWYRQTLGQGPEFLTYFQNEAQLEKSRLLSDRFSAERPKGSFSTLEIQRTEQGDSAMYLCASSRGTGTANYGYTFGSGTRLTVV.

The chain links TRBV29-1 to TRBJ1-1, with 9 nucleotides matching TRBD1. The V and J ends lost 7 bases and 7 bases, in that order; junction bases with no gene match: 7. The CDR3 is 12 residues long. Looked up from germline, CDR1 is SQVTM and CDR2 is ANQGSEA. This chain's CDR3 is CSGTGGAGEAFF. CDR3 DNA: TGCAGCGGCACAGGGGGCGCGGGTGAAGCTTTCTTT.

The rearrangement uses TRBV9 and TRBJ1-2, with 8 bases fitting TRBD1. Per germline, CDR1 SGDLS and CDR2 YYNGEE. The ends lost 3 bases at V and 1 base at J; junction bases unmatched: 11. CDR3 size: 17 residues. The CDR3 coding sequence is TGTGCCAGCAGCGATCCTATCGGGACAGGCATTAACTATGGCTACACCTTC. Encoded protein: CASSDPIGTGINYGYTF.

The chain links TRBV7-2 to TRBJ2-1; 12 nucleotides agree with TRBD2. CDR1 and CDR2 from the germline V gene are SGHTA and FQGNSA. Losses at the gene ends were 3 bases for V and 6 bases for J; bases not matched to a gene: 9. The CDR3 totals 17 residues. CDR3 in amino acids: CASSFVLAGGLGNEQFF. In DNA form, the CDR3 reads TGTGCCAGCAGCTTTGTTCTAGCGGGGGGGCTCGGCAATGAGCAGTTCTTC.

V is TRBV4-2 and J is TRBJ1-1; D may be TRBD1 (6 bases). Germline assignment: CDR1 LGHNA and CDR2 YNFKEQ. This CDR3 has 15 amino acids. The V and J ends lost 3 bases and 5 bases respectively, with 16 bases between them. The CDR3 reads CASSQSTGRGTEAFF. CDR3 nucleotides: TGTGCCAGCAGCCAGTCAACAGGGAGAGGAACTGAAGCTTTCTTT.

The V and J genes are TRBV6-5 and TRBJ2-4; 8 bases align to TRBD1. Unmatched junction bases numbered 9, after V lost 6 bases and J lost 5 bases. The length of the CDR3 is 15 residues. Looked up from germline, CDR1 is MNHEY and CDR2 is SVGAGI. As DNA, the CDR3 is TGTGCCAGCAGCCAACAGCAGGGGGCCCAAAACATTCAGTACTTC. Its translation: CASSQQQGAQNIQYF.

CDR3 DNA: TGTGCCAGCAGTTACACCGGGTGGGAGACCCAGTACTTC. The encoded protein is CASSYTGWETQYF. This chain links TRBV6-5 with TRBJ2-5; the D is unclear. Per the germline V gene, CDR1 is MNHEY and CDR2 is SVGAGI. The CDR3 extends over 13 amino acids. With 2 bases removed from V and 5 bases from J, the gap between germline ends came to 9 bases.

The rearrangement links TRBV7-3 to TRBJ2-1, with D maybe TRBD2 (5 bases). The CDR3 is 13 amino acids. With 5 bases removed from V and 9 bases from J, the gap between germline ends came to 14 bases. Looked up from germline, CDR1 is SGHTA and CDR2 is FQGTGA. The CDR3: CASSPTGIGEQFF. The CDR3, as DNA: TGTGCCAGCAGCCCCACCGGGATCGGTGAGCAGTTCTTC.

The rearrangement links TRBV19 to TRBJ2-1, with a tentative D call TRBD1 (7 bases). CDR1 and CDR2 from the germline V gene are LNHDA and SQIVND (reference sequence). V lost 5 bases and J lost 4, with 18 bases in between. This CDR3 region has 16 residues. The CDR3 coding sequence is TGTGCCAGTAGTCCCGCCCCAGGGGGGCAATACAATGAGCAGTTCTTC. As protein: CASSPAPGGQYNEQFF. Full variable domain (outside the CDR3, taken from reference TRBV19 and TRBJ2-1): DGGITQSPKYLFRKEGQNVTLSCEQNLNHDAMYWYRQDPGQGLRLIYYSQIVNDFQKGDIAEGYSVSREKKESFPLTVTSAQKNPTAFYLCASSPAPGGQYNEQFFGPGTRLTVL.

Points on this clone: A junction end diverges from the germline sequence, so it may reflect a read error. The chain employs TRBV5-8 and TRBJ2-7, with D maybe TRBD1 (5 bases). The CDR3 is 12 amino acids. In germline, CDR1 is SGHTS, CDR2 YDEGEE. This CDR3 reads CASSLRDSARDF. The CDR3 DNA reads TGTGCCAGCAGCCTCCGCGACAGCGCCCGGGACTTC.

The V call is TRBV7-8, the J call TRBJ2-1, with 13 bases that match TRBD2. The germline CDR1 and CDR2 sequences are SGHVS and FQNEAQ. The CDR3 is 18 residues long. The junction had 9 bases not matched to a gene; V was cut back by 1 base and J by 6 bases. The CDR3 loop reads CASSLGLRRTSGGNEQFF. CDR3 DNA sequence: TGTGCCAGCAGCTTAGGGCTTAGGAGGACTAGCGGGGGCAATGAGCAGTTCTTC.

This chain connects TRBV19 to TRBJ2-4; the D gene is possibly TRBD2 (6 bases). The length of the CDR3 is 20 residues. The V end lost 7 bases, the J end lost 1 base, and 29 bases lay between the germline ends. Germline V CDR1 and CDR2: LNHDA, SQIVND (reference sequence). The chain's CDR3 is CASTPRAASGRVVAKNIQYF. DNA for the CDR3: TGTGCCAGTACCCCAAGGGCCGCCAGCGGGCGGGTTGTGGCCAAAAACATTCAGTACTTC.